This T cell receptor beta chain was profiled in a study of blood T cells in healthy people across ages. Together with a sample-barcoded 5' primer, a J-beta primer mix was included in a second PCR lasting 7 to 11 cycles. TCRdb re-called the 5' RACE reads through MiXCR, storing one row per CDR3 protein. The data contain hundreds of thousands of distinct CDR3 sequences, roughly three fifths of them singletons. Germline-derived CDR1 and CDR2 are SGHTA and FQGNSA. Trimming stripped 2 bases from V and 8 bases from J, with 5 bases between. This CDR3 contains 11 residues. This chain uses TRBV7-2 with TRBJ2-3; no clear D. Sequenced input: blood. The source of this sequence is a man in his forties in good health. The CDR3 DNA follows: TGTGCCAGCAGCTTATCAGTTACGCAGTATTTT. It encodes CASSLSVTQYF.